One T cell receptor (beta chain) is described in this entry. The antigen is undetermined. The sample is drawn from a study of cytomegalovirus exposure and HLA in healthy donors. Overall study findings and caveats: About 90% or about 30% of the time was how often most TCR beta V segments were productive, according to an earlier analysis. Analysis performed later found over 15,000 TCR beta sequences associated with HLA alleles at 0.05 false discovery rate. Later analysis demonstrated an association between a missense DCLRE1C variant and TCR beta V- and J-gene trimming.

PCR involved 60 Vbeta and 13 Jbeta primers. Sequenced by immunoSEQ multiplex PCR; TCRdb stores in-frame clones only, minus some. The data show around 85,000 clones, with nearly 80% seen just once and around 23% held by the top ten. Specimen: PBMCs. The receptor's source is a woman between 45 and 65 years old in good health and CMV-seropositive.

CDR3 coding DNA: TGCGCCAGCAGGGGGACAGGGGGCACTGAAGCTTTCTTT. Its protein is CASRGTGGTEAFF. The chain has TRBV5-1 and TRBJ1-1; 11 nucleotides agree with TRBD1. V shed 5 bases, J shed 4 bases, and the junction held 1 base outside the gene matches. Germline V gives CDR1 SGHRS, CDR2 YFSETQ. The CDR3 contains 13 residues.